In this sample, the clone carrying this TCR beta chain turned up a few times. The data were taken from a study of blood T cell repertoires in COVID-19. Study summary: COVID-19 samples from acute and convalescent phases originated in the United States, Italy and Spain. T cells, B-cell-depleted T cells, or PBMCs provided the cDNA or gDNA that served as material.

Authors' analysis steps: Amplification of reference gene primers provided the estimated nucleated cell counts. TCRdb's copy holds only in-frame clones and misses some; the assay was immunoSEQ multiplex PCR. The D gene and trimming were derived from the DNA, and the V and J assignments and clone size from that table. The sample lists roughly 59,000 clones; under 80% were seen once. The V gene's germline CDR1 is MDHEN and CDR2 SYDVKM. Trimming removed 5 bases at V and 8 bases at J, with 7 bases between. This CDR3 contains 12 residues. Sequencing was carried out using peripheral blood. The chain is built from TRBV28 and TRBJ1-6; the D is unclear. The sequence was obtained from a human donor in a cohort sampled during active COVID-19. The CDR3 loop is CASSPPYSPLHF. The CDR3 DNA sequence: TGTGCCAGCAGTCCCCCCTATTCACCCCTCCACTTT.